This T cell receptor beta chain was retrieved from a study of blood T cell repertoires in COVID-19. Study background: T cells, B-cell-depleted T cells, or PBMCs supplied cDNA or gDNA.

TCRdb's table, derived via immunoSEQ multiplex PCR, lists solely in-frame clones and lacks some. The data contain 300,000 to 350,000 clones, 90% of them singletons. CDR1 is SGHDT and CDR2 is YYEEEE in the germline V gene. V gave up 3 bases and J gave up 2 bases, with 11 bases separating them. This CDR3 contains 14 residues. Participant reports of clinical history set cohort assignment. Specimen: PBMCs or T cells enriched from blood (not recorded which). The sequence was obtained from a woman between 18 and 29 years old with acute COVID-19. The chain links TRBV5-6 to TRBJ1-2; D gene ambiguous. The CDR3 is CASSSITVNYGYTF. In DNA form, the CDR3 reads TGTGCCAGCAGCTCCATTACAGTAAACTATGGCTACACCTTC.